Below are 23 T cell receptor beta chains sequenced from a single sample in a study of blood T cell repertoires in COVID-19. Libraries were prepared by immunoSEQ multiplex PCR; TCRdb keeps only in-frame clonotypes and omits some of them. The sample gives approximately 350,000 clones, about 89% of which show up once; around 2.8% is in the top ten. What was sequenced was peripheral blood. The receptor source for this set is a woman in her thirties with COVID-19, enrolled during active disease.

This clone was detected only a few times. This rearrangement joins TRBV29-1 to TRBJ2-5; D is undetermined. The V gene's germline CDR1 is SQVTM and CDR2 ANQGSEA. V dropped 3 bases and J dropped 3 bases, with 8 bases sitting between them. The length of the CDR3 is 12 residues. In nucleotides, the CDR3 is TGCAGCGTTGAGCACAGAGAAGAGACCCAGTACTTC. Amino acid sequence: CSVEHREETQYF.

The V and J genes are TRBV6-5 and TRBJ1-1, with TRBD1 matching over 8 bases. The CDR3 spans 15 residues. V lost 7 bases, J lost 1 base, and 8 bases stayed unmatched. Germline assignment: CDR1 MNHEY and CDR2 SVGAGI. CDR3 nucleotide sequence: TGTGCCAGCATTCTGCAGGGGGCCGGGAACACTGAAGCTTTCTTT. It yields the protein CASILQGAGNTEAFF.

The chain combines TRBV20-1 with TRBJ1-1; 8 bases map to TRBD1. Germline V gene data show CDR1 as DFQATT and CDR2 as SNEGSKA (reference sequence). Trimming at V came to 3 bases and at J to 3 bases, leaving 6 bases not matched to a gene. The CDR3 extends over 14 amino acids. CDR3 amino acids: CSASFLQGDTEAFF. Written as DNA, the CDR3 is TGCAGTGCTAGTTTTCTACAGGGGGACACTGAAGCTTTCTTT.

The rearrangement joins TRBV9 to TRBJ2-7, with D hard to call. V dropped 4 bases and J dropped 3 bases, with 8 bases sitting between them. Germline CDR1 is SGDLS and CDR2 is YYNGEE. CDR3 length: 12 amino acids. DNA for the CDR3: TGTGCCAGCAGCTCCAACAACTACGAGCAGTACTTC. Amino acids: CASSSNNYEQYF.

J is TRBJ2-7 and V is TRBV2, with 9 bases that match TRBD1. The germline CDR1 and CDR2 sequences are SNHLY and FYNNEI. This CDR3 has 15 amino acids. Germline trimming cut 5 bases from V and 5 bases from J; bases unmatched to any gene: 10. The CDR3 loop reads CASSPGDRVLDEQYF. The CDR3 DNA is TGTGCCAGCAGTCCAGGGGACAGGGTTTTGGACGAGCAGTACTTC.

This clone was detected a few times. The gene calls are TRBV15 and TRBJ1-2, with 9 bases fitting TRBD1. The ends lost 0 bases at V and 13 bases at J; junction bases unmatched: 15. The CDR3 is 16 amino acids. Germline CDR1 is LNHNV and CDR2 is YYDKDF (reference sequence). The CDR3 nucleotides read TGTGCCACCAGCAGAGATCGGGGCCGGGACAGGGAGGAGGGCACCTTC. The encoded protein is CATSRDRGRDREEGTF.

The chain carries TRBV3-1 (or the pseudogene TRBV3-2) and TRBJ1-6, with 7 bases identical to TRBD1. Per germline, CDR1 LGHDT and CDR2 YNNKEL (reference sequence). With V trimmed by 1 base and J by 6 bases, 9 bases remained unmatched. This CDR3 region has 17 residues. The DNA of the CDR3 is TGTGCCAGCAGCCAAGGCGTAGCCACAGGGGCTAATTCACCCCTCCACTTT. The encoded protein is CASSQGVATGANSPLHF.

The genes are TRBV19 and TRBJ2-7, with TRBD1 matching over 7 bases. After removal of 2 bases from V and 2 bases from J, the junction contained 6 bases not matched to a gene. Per germline, CDR1 LNHDA and CDR2 SQIVND (reference sequence). The CDR3 is 15 amino acids. The CDR3 DNA follows: TGTGCCAGTAGTATAAGACAGGGAGAAACCTACGAGCAGTACTTC. It is translated as CASSIRQGETYEQYF.

The CDR3: CASSPPRREQFF. The CDR3 DNA is TGTGCCAGCAGTCCCCCTCGTCGTGAGCAGTTCTTC. The gene calls are TRBV6-2 or TRBV6-3 and TRBJ2-1, with no clear D. This CDR3 is 12 amino acids long. Trimming removed 5 bases from V and 9 bases from J, with 11 bases in between. Germline V lookup: CDR1 MNHEY, CDR2 SVGEGT.

The V gene is TRBV19, the J gene TRBJ2-1, with 10 bases aligning to TRBD2. This CDR3 region has 17 residues. J was trimmed by 7 bases and V by 5 bases; bases with no gene match: 14. Germline loops: CDR1 LNHDA, CDR2 SQIVND (reference sequence). The CDR3 DNA reads as TGTGCCAGTAGTCAACGACTAGCGGGCGACAACAGTAATGAGCAGTTCTTC. Its translation is CASSQRLAGDNSNEQFF.

This chain links TRBV9 with TRBJ1-1, with 9 bases that match TRBD1. V lost 4 bases and J lost 1; bases outside the gene matches: 5. The CDR3 sequence is 15 residues long. Per germline, CDR1 SGDLS and CDR2 YYNGEE. CDR3 nucleotides: TGTGCCAGCAGCTCCTGGGACAGGGCGAACACTGAAGCTTTCTTT. Translating it yields CASSSWDRANTEAFF.

This rearrangement joins TRBV19 to TRBJ2-1, with 9 bases aligning to TRBD2. V dropped 4 bases and J dropped 3; count of bases not matched to a gene: 1. This CDR3 is built from 14 residues. The germline CDR1 and CDR2 sequences are LNHDA and SQIVND (reference sequence). CDR3: CASSTTSGYNEQFF. The CDR3 DNA reads as TGTGCCAGTAGTACGACTAGCGGCTACAATGAGCAGTTCTTC.

The genes are TRBV5-4 and TRBJ1-6; D may be TRBD1 (6 bases). CDR3 size: 15 residues. The germline V gene has CDR1 SGHNT and CDR2 YYREEE (reference sequence). Trimming shortened V by 0 bases and J by 10 bases, and 14 bases separated the two germline ends. In nucleotides, the CDR3 is TGTGCCAGCAGCTTGGGGGTGGGGGCGAGGTCACCCCTCCACTTT. Protein product: CASSLGVGARSPLHF. Full variable domain (rest looked up from reference TRBV5-4 and TRBJ1-6): ETGVTQSPTHLIKTRGQQVTLRCSSQSGHNTVSWYQQALGQGPQFIFQYYREEENGRGNFPPRFSGLQFPNYSSELNVNALELDDSALYLCASSLGVGARSPLHFGNGTRLTVT.

The rearrangement uses TRBV7-6 and TRBJ2-3; a possible D gene is TRBD2 (5 bases). Germline V gene data show CDR1 as SGHVS and CDR2 as FNYEAQ. The CDR3 sequence is 15 residues long. Trimming removed 4 bases from V and 0 bases from J, with 11 bases in between. Here the CDR3 reads CASSSSLGSTDTQYF. CDR3 bases: TGTGCCAGCAGCTCATCACTAGGTAGCACAGATACGCAGTATTTT.

The chain uses TRBV12-1 and TRBJ2-2; the listed D gene, TRBD2, was not tested against the DNA. TRBV12-1 is labeled a pseudogene. The CDR3 runs 16 residues. CDR3 in DNA: TGTGCCAGCAGCGACGAGCGGGGGCCAGACACCGGGGAGCTGTTTTTT. It translates to CASSDERGPDTGELFF.

The V and J genes are TRBV27 and TRBJ2-5; maybe TRBD2 (5 bases). The V gene lost 0 bases and the J gene lost 3 bases, with 11 bases spanning the gap. The CDR3 is 15 residues long. Germline V CDR1 and CDR2: MNHEY, SMNVEV (reference sequence). DNA for the CDR3: TGTGCCAGCAGTTTATCGCCCCGGGGTGAAGAGACCCAGTACTTC. Its translation: CASSLSPRGEETQYF.

The chain combines TRBV7-9 with TRBJ1-2; 10 bases map to TRBD1. Per germline, CDR1 SEHNR and CDR2 FQNEAQ (reference sequence). The CDR3 extends over 17 amino acids. The ends lost 5 bases at V and 10 bases at J; junction bases unmatched: 19. CDR3 nucleotides: TGTGCCAGCAGCCCGATCCCGGGACAGGGGCGAAGACCATTCTACACCTTC. This gives the protein CASSPIPGQGRRPFYTF.

In its sample, this clone was seen once. V gene TRBV7-9 combines with J gene TRBJ1-2; D unresolved. The V gene's germline CDR1 is SEHNR and CDR2 FQNEAQ (reference sequence). V was trimmed by 6 bases and J by 0 bases, leaving 8 bases between them. The CDR3 spans 13 residues. CDR3 sequence reads: CASSSGSNYGYTF. The CDR3 DNA follows: TGTGCCAGCAGTTCAGGCTCTAACTATGGCTACACCTTC.

This clone was seen only once. The chain employs TRBV25-1 and TRBJ2-7; 8 nucleotides align to TRBD1. Germline values: CDR1 MGHDK, CDR2 SYGVNS. This CDR3 comprises 13 residues. V was clipped by 4 bases and J by 6 bases; unmatched bases: 5. The CDR3 DNA follows: TGTGCCAGCAGTGGGACAGGGACCCGCGAGCAGTACTTC. This translates into CASSGTGTREQYF.

The chain uses TRBV19 and TRBJ2-1, with 10 bases that match TRBD2. Trimming removed 3 bases from V and 16 bases from J; junction bases left unmatched: 6. Germline V gene sequence: CDR1 LNHDA, CDR2 SQIVND (reference sequence). The CDR3 sequence is 12 residues long. The CDR3 is CASSMGASGRFF. The CDR3 DNA reads as TGTGCCAGTAGTATGGGGGCTAGCGGGAGATTCTTC.

The chain combines TRBV27 with TRBJ2-7; possible D gene TRBD1, 7 bases. CDR1 and CDR2 from the germline V gene are MNHEY and SMNVEV (reference sequence). The CDR3 runs 14 residues. Trimming took off 5 bases at V and 6 bases at J, with 17 bases between the two ends. CDR3 coding DNA: TGTGCCAGCAGTAGGGGCGGGACAGCGTCCGAGCAGTACTTC. Protein product: CASSRGGTASEQYF.

V gene TRBV6-2 or TRBV6-3 combines with J gene TRBJ2-7, with 9 bases identical to TRBD2. The CDR3 consists of 15 residues. Germline V gene data show CDR1 as MNHEY and CDR2 as SVGEGT. J gave up 4 bases and V 6 bases, and 10 bases lay outside the gene matches. The CDR3 sequence is CASSTLAGVIYEQYV. CDR3 DNA: TGTGCCAGCAGCACCTTAGCGGGAGTTATTTACGAGCAGTACGTC.

This rearrangement joins TRBV19 to TRBJ2-7; TRBD2 matches at 8 bases. The CDR3 runs to 14 residues. With 5 bases clipped from V and 4 bases from J, the junction kept 7 bases outside the gene matches. Germline V gives CDR1 LNHDA, CDR2 SQIVND (reference sequence). CDR3 nucleotide sequence: TGTGCCAGTAGTTATAGCGGGGTCGAATACGAGCAGTACTTC. Translation: CASSYSGVEYEQYF.